This T cell receptor beta chain was captured in a study of OX40 agonist ivuxolimab in advanced cancers. About the study: Patients received ivuxolimab, an agonistic anti-OX40 (CD134) antibody. Dose-escalation subjects each had hepatocellular carcinoma, melanoma, renal cell or head and neck cancer.

Between the trimmed V and J ends, which lost 0 bases and 2 bases, there was a span of 7 bases. This CDR3 comprises 13 residues. CDR1 and CDR2 (germline): SQVTM, ANQGSEA. Notes on the study in general: Patients with a partial response at 0.1-3.0 mg/kg had among the lowest clonal expansion.

Samples were taken at baseline and on day 1 of cycles 4 and 7. This clone was seen only once. The antigen remains unidentified. Assay: immunoSEQ multiplex PCR; the TCRdb copy retains only in-frame clones and omits some. The sample gives approximately 66,000 clones, 75% to 90% of which show up once; 3.4% is in the top ten. The chain uses TRBV29-1 and TRBJ2-5, with no clear D. This receptor was identified in an adult with an advanced solid tumor such as melanoma, head and neck, liver or kidney cancer. The specimen comprised CD4+ or CD8+ T cells sorted from blood, sampled in a trial of the OX40 agonist ivuxolimab. The CDR3 sequence is CSVEDYSQETQYF. For the CDR3, the DNA is TGCAGCGTTGAAGATTACAGTCAAGAGACCCAGTACTTC.